These 24 T cell receptor beta chains share one sample of origin, sequenced in a study of T-cell reconstitution after alpha-beta-depleted transplantation in children. Unique molecular identifiers were incorporated during preparation of the TCRbeta library. MiXCR, applied by TCRdb to the PCR reads, yields one record per CDR3 protein. The data contain approximately 200,000 distinct CDR3 sequences, more than 12% of them singletons. The sequencing here drew on PBMCs from the stem cell graft donor, taken from the stem cell graft. The receptors originated from a human donor who donated a stem cell graft to a child with acute lymphoblastic leukemia.

For this clonotype: A much larger clone is a single base away; this may be a read error. The V and J genes are TRBV20-1 and TRBJ2-3, with TRBD1 identical over 10 bases. The CDR3 covers 15 residues. Germline CDR1 DFQATT, CDR2 SNEGSKA (reference sequence). The CDR3 DNA is TGCAGTGCTTTGGCCGGGACAGGGGCAACAGATGCGCAGTATTTT. Translating gives CSALAGTGATDAQYF.

As to this clonotype: This clone may be a read error of a much larger clone one base away. The chain has TRBV11-2 and TRBJ1-4, with a possible D match to TRBD1 (6 bases). CDR3 size: 15 residues. The germline gives CDR1 SGHAT, CDR2 FQNNGV. The CDR3 coding sequence is TGTGCCAGCAGCTTGGGGGGGCGGCCTAATGAAAGACTGTTTTTT. Its translation: CASSLGGRPNERLFF.

This clonotype was recorded many times. CDR3 loop: CASSWIDEQFF. CDR3 bases: TGTGCCAGCAGTTGGATCGATGAGCAGTTCTTC. The V gene is TRBV28, the J gene TRBJ2-1; D remains ambiguous. Trimming stripped 4 bases from V and 8 bases from J, with 6 bases between. The CDR3 is 11 amino acids. CDR1 and CDR2 from the germline V gene are MDHEN and SYDVKM.

This clonotype was counted between two and nine times. The chain employs TRBV11-2 and TRBJ1-3; maybe TRBD1 (5 bases). Germline V CDR1 and CDR2: SGHAT, FQNNGV. Trimming removed 2 bases from V and 2 bases from J, with 10 bases in between. The CDR3 sequence is 15 residues long. The DNA for the CDR3 is TGTGCCAGCAGCTTAAGATTGGGGGCTGGAAACACCATATATTTT. This sequence encodes CASSLRLGAGNTIYF.

Details on this clonotype: Since a much larger clone is just one base distant, this may be a read error. The CDR3 DNA follows: TGTGCCACCAGCAGAGATCGATCAGGTATCAATGAGCACTTCTTC. Translation gives CATSRDRSGINEHFF. The chain recombines TRBV15 with TRBJ2-1; no definite D call. This CDR3 spans 15 amino acids. Per germline, CDR1 LNHNV and CDR2 YYDKDF (reference sequence). The complete variable domain, with remaining parts taken from reference TRBV15 and TRBJ2-1, reads DAMVIQNPRYQVTQFGKPVTLSCSQTLNHNVMYWYQQKSSQAPKLLFHYYDKDFNNEADTPDNFQSRRPNTSFCFLDIRSPGLGDTAMYLCATSRDRSGINEHFFGPGTRLTVL.

The table lists this clonotype with many counts. This chain connects TRBV19 to TRBJ2-2, with TRBD2 matching 8 bases. The CDR3 contains 15 residues. V lost 5 bases to trimming and J lost 3 bases; unmatched junction nucleotides: 5. Germline V CDR1 and CDR2: LNHDA, SQIVND (reference sequence). CDR3 sequence reads: CASSSSGLDTGELFF. The CDR3 DNA sequence: TGTGCCAGTAGTTCTAGCGGGTTGGACACCGGGGAGCTGTTTTTT.

This clonotype was counted only a few times. The V call is TRBV27, the J call TRBJ2-1, with 9 bases identical to TRBD1. The CDR3 totals 16 residues. V dropped 6 bases and J dropped 2; count of bases not matched to a gene: 8. Germline values: CDR1 MNHEY, CDR2 SMNVEV (reference sequence). The CDR3 DNA follows: TGTGCCAGCAGACCTTTGGGACAGGGTCCCTACAATGAGCAGTTCTTC. Amino acid sequence: CASRPLGQGPYNEQFF.

V usage is TRBV7-9 and J usage is TRBJ2-1, with 7 bases aligning to TRBD2. The V gene end was trimmed by 4 bases and the J gene end by 1 base; junction bases not matched to a gene: 7. CDR1 is SEHNR, CDR2 FQNEAQ, per germline (reference sequence). This CDR3 is 16 amino acids long. The CDR3 DNA sequence: TGTGCCAGCAGCTCAAAAGGCGGGAGATCCTACAATGAGCAGTTCTTC. As protein: CASSSKGGRSYNEQFF.

The chain recombines TRBV7-9 with TRBJ1-4; 8 nucleotides align to TRBD1. From germline, CDR1 is SEHNR and CDR2 FQNEAQ (reference sequence). This CDR3 spans 13 amino acids. After removal of 5 bases from V and 12 bases from J, the junction contained 8 bases not matched to a gene. CDR3 loop: CASSDGTGVELFF. The CDR3 nucleotides are TGTGCCAGCAGCGACGGGACAGGCGTAGAACTGTTTTTT.

This clonotype was found many times. This sequence joins TRBV20-1 and TRBJ2-7; D remains ambiguous. The V end lost 1 base, the J end lost 3 bases, and 10 bases lay between the germline ends. This CDR3 has 13 amino acids. In germline, CDR1 is DFQATT, CDR2 SNEGSKA (reference sequence). CDR3 sequence: CSARGQPFYEQYF. The CDR3 DNA reads as TGCAGTGCTAGAGGTCAGCCGTTCTACGAGCAGTACTTC.

This chain joins TRBV19 and TRBJ2-1; maybe TRBD1 (5 bases). The CDR3 runs 13 residues. Per the germline V gene, CDR1 is LNHDA and CDR2 is SQIVND (reference sequence). Trimming left V 4 bases short and J 8 bases short, with 12 bases between. The CDR3 DNA reads TGTGCCAGTAGTAAGGCTGGGGCGGATGAGCAGTTCTTC. Amino acids: CASSKAGADEQFF. The full variable domain, with the rest looked up from reference TRBV19 and TRBJ2-1, is DGGITQSPKYLFRKEGQNVTLSCEQNLNHDAMYWYRQDPGQGLRLIYYSQIVNDFQKGDIAEGYSVSREKKESFPLTVTSAQKNPTAFYLCASSKAGADEQFFGPGTRLTVL.

Many counts were recorded for this clonotype. V is TRBV7-9 and J is TRBJ2-1; 10 nucleotides align to TRBD2. CDR1 SEHNR and CDR2 FQNEAQ come from the germline V gene (reference sequence). The V gene end was trimmed by 6 bases and the J gene end by 9 bases; junction bases not matched to a gene: 14. The length of the CDR3 is 16 residues. The CDR3 here is CASRKSLASGSLEQFF. The DNA of the CDR3 is TGTGCCAGCAGAAAAAGCTTGGCTAGCGGGAGTCTTGAGCAGTTCTTC.

The V and J genes are TRBV4-1 and TRBJ2-3, with 7 bases fitting TRBD1. There are 19 residues in the CDR3. Germline loops: CDR1 MGHRA, CDR2 YSYEKL. Trimming at V came to 1 base and at J to 0 bases, leaving 13 bases not matched to a gene. Here the CDR3 DNA reads TGCGCCAGCAGCCAAGGTCCCCAGAGGGGGCGGTCAAGCACAGATACGCAGTATTTT. Its protein product is CASSQGPQRGRSSTDTQYF.

This clonotype was observed many times. The chain links TRBV5-5 to TRBJ2-7; 11 bases line up with TRBD2. The CDR3 length is 17 residues. Trimming removed 4 bases from V and 2 bases from J; junction bases left unmatched: 11. CDR1 and CDR2 from the germline V gene are SGHKS and YYEKEE (reference sequence). The CDR3 bases are TGTGCCAGCAGCCGAGGCCTAGCGGGAGGTGGTACCTACGAGCAGTACTTC. Translated, it gives CASSRGLAGGGTYEQYF.

Only a few counts were recorded for this clonotype. The chain is built from TRBV7-9 and TRBJ2-7; 10 bases fit TRBD1. The germline V gene has CDR1 SEHNR and CDR2 FQNEAQ (reference sequence). The ends lost 5 bases at V and 3 bases at J; junction bases unmatched: 13. The CDR3 extends over 17 amino acids. The CDR3 reads CASSPPGGRDRGYEQYF. CDR3 nucleotides: TGTGCCAGCAGCCCCCCAGGAGGCCGGGACAGGGGCTACGAGCAGTACTTC.

This clonotype was counted at least ten times. The chain links TRBV5-1 to TRBJ2-5; no definite D call. This CDR3 contains 18 residues. The V end lost 4 bases, the J end lost 1 base, and 23 bases lay between the germline ends. Germline V gives CDR1 SGHRS, CDR2 YFSETQ. The CDR3 loop reads CASSHAPNGRYPQETQYF. The DNA for the CDR3 is TGCGCCAGCAGCCATGCTCCTAATGGACGGTATCCCCAAGAGACCCAGTACTTC.

This clonotype appeared many times. This chain links TRBV18 with TRBJ2-1, with D uncertain. V was trimmed by 4 bases and J by 10 bases, leaving 20 bases between them. The CDR3 totals 15 residues. Germline CDR1 KGHSH, CDR2 LQKENI. CDR3 nucleotide sequence: TGTGCCAGCTCACGAGGAGACTCCAAAATAGGGGAGCAGTTCTTC. Translating it yields CASSRGDSKIGEQFF.

Ten or more counts support this clonotype. CDR3 in amino acids: CASSPPLQETQYF. The CDR3 coding sequence is TGTGCCAGCAGCCCCCCCCTCCAAGAGACCCAGTACTTC. The chain joins TRBV12-3 or TRBV12-4 to TRBJ2-5, with D unclear. CDR3 length: 13 amino acids. Trimming left V 6 bases short and J 1 base short, with 9 bases between.

The chain links TRBV7-8 to TRBJ2-7; D call uncertain. The V gene's germline CDR1 is SGHVS and CDR2 FQNEAQ. The CDR3 length is 15 residues. Trimming pared 5 bases from V and 1 base from J, leaving 15 bases between. CDR3 sequence reads: CASSAHQDPSYEQYF. The CDR3 DNA reads TGTGCCAGCAGCGCCCATCAGGATCCGTCCTACGAGCAGTACTTC.

This rearrangement joins TRBV12-3 or TRBV12-4 to TRBJ1-4, with 7 bases fitting TRBD1. Trimming took 7 bases from V and 17 from J; bases not matched to a gene: 10. The CDR3 length is 11 residues. CDR3: CASTLTGTVFF. The DNA for the CDR3 is TGTGCCAGCACCCTGACGGGGACAGTATTTTTT.

In this sample, this clonotype turned up many times. In nucleotides, the CDR3 is TGCGCCAGCAGCTTGGCCCTAGCAGCCTACGAGCAGTACTTC. Protein: CASSLALAAYEQYF. The V and J genes are TRBV5-1 and TRBJ2-7, with a tentative D call TRBD2 (5 bases). V lost 0 bases and J 2 bases, leaving 9 bases between the germline ends. Germline V gene lookup returns CDR1 SGHRS and CDR2 YFSETQ. The CDR3 runs to 14 residues.

This clonotype was counted at least ten times. The chain recombines TRBV10-3 with TRBJ1-2; maybe TRBD1 (6 bases). Per germline, CDR1 ENHRY and CDR2 SYGVKD. This CDR3 is 14 amino acids long. Trimming left V 6 bases short and J 4 bases short, with 15 bases between. The CDR3 DNA reads TGTGCCATCAGATTCCGGGACAACCTCTATGGCTACACCTTC. It translates to CAIRFRDNLYGYTF.

In its sample, this clonotype was seen a few times. V gene TRBV5-1 combines with J gene TRBJ1-2; D is unclear. Per the germline V gene, CDR1 is SGHRS and CDR2 is YFSETQ. The V end lost 4 bases, the J end lost 4 bases, and 11 bases lay between the germline ends. CDR3 length: 13 amino acids. The CDR3 bases are TGCGCCAGCAGCAACGACGGCGCCTATGGCTACACCTTC. Encoded protein: CASSNDGAYGYTF.

This clonotype was observed at least ten times. The chain joins TRBV5-1 to TRBJ2-1, with 7 bases fitting TRBD2. This CDR3 has 19 residues. Trimming at V came to 5 bases and at J to 0 bases, leaving 17 bases not matched to a gene. The V gene's germline CDR1 is SGHRS and CDR2 YFSETQ. DNA of the CDR3: TGCGCCAGCAGGCCCGACCCCGGCGCGGGACTAAGCTCCTACAATGAGCAGTTCTTC. Protein: CASRPDPGAGLSSYNEQFF.